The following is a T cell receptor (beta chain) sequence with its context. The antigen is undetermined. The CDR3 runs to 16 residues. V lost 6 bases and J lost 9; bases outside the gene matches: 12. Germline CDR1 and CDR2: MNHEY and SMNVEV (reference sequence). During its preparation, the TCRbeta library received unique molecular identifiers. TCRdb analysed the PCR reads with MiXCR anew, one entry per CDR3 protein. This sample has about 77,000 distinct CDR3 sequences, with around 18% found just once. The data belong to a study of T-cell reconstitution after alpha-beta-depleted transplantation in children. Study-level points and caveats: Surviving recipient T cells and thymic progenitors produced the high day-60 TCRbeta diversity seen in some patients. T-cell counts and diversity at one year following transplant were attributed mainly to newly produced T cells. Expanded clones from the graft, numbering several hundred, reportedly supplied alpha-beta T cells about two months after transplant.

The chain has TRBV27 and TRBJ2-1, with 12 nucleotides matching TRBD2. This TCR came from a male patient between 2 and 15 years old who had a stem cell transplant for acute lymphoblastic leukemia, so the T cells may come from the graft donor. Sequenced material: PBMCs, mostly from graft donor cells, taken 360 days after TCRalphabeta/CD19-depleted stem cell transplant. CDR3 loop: CASSYIWTSGTGEQFF. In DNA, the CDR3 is TGTGCCAGCAGCTATATCTGGACTAGCGGGACCGGTGAGCAGTTCTTC.